The 21 T cell receptor beta chains below come from one sample, sequenced in a study of T cells in Graves' hyperthyroidism and ophthalmopathy (dated by TCRdb to the late 2010s). Libraries were built with multiplex PCR. The data were produced on an Illumina HiSeq 2000. TCR beta CDR3 regions were amplified from RNA transcripts. A first-round RT-PCR of the TCR CDR3 used the HTBI primer set with the Qiagen OneStep RT-PCR kit. Starting from the raw public reads, TCRdb applied fastp trimming at Q25, assembled clones with MiXCR and retained in-frame beta chains. Identical CDR3 protein sequences are pooled into one entry, listed with their most common genes and DNA. The sample has hundreds of thousands of distinct CDR3 sequences on record, about 14% of them singletons. Clones ranked in the top ten supply about 10% of the sample. Sequenced sample: blood. The origin of the receptors is a woman aged 18-29 years with Graves' hyperthyroidism.

At least ten counts were recorded for this clonotype. V usage is TRBV2 and J usage is TRBJ2-1, with 11 bases aligning to TRBD2. CDR3 length: 12 residues. J lost 15 bases, V lost 2 bases, and 3 bases had no gene match. Germline V gives CDR1 SNHLY, CDR2 FYNNEI. CDR3 DNA: TGTGCCAGCAGTGAACGACTAGCGGGAAGGTTCTTC. Its translation: CASSERLAGRFF.

In its sample, this clonotype was seen many times. The V and J genes are TRBV11-2 and TRBJ2-7, with 11 bases lining up with TRBD1. CDR1 is SGHAT, CDR2 FQNNGV, per germline. The CDR3 is 17 amino acids. Unmatched junction bases numbered 12, after V lost 6 bases and J lost 2 bases. The CDR3 nucleotides are TGTGCCAGCAGTCCTTCTGGGACAGGGGGGCGTACCTACGAGCAGTACTTC. As protein: CASSPSGTGGRTYEQYF.

This clonotype was detected a few times. The DNA of the CDR3 is TGCGCCAGCAGCCGGACTTTAGCGGGAATAAATGAGCAGTTCTTC. Translated: CASSRTLAGINEQFF. The rearrangement uses TRBV10-1 and TRBJ2-1; 8 bases match TRBD2. Looked up from germline, CDR1 is WNHNN and CDR2 is SYGVQD (reference sequence). V shed 6 bases and J 7 bases; nucleotides not matched to a gene: 11. This CDR3 contains 15 residues.

This clonotype was detected a few times. In DNA form, the CDR3 reads TGTGCCAGCAGAGGGACAGGGGTCGGGTATGGCTACACCTTC. Its translation is CASRGTGVGYGYTF. The chain has TRBV27 and TRBJ1-2; 10 bases are a match to TRBD1. The V and J ends lost 6 bases and 5 bases, in that order; junction bases with no gene match: 6. The CDR3 spans 14 residues. CDR1 and CDR2 (germline): MNHEY, SMNVEV (reference sequence).

This clonotype was counted a few times. The chain joins TRBV6-5 to TRBJ2-1, with TRBD2 identical over 7 bases. Germline V gene sequence: CDR1 MNHEY, CDR2 SVGAGI. The ends lost 2 bases at V and 4 bases at J; junction bases unmatched: 2. CDR3 length equals 14 residues. The CDR3 reads CASSYGLEYNEQFF. Written as DNA, the CDR3 is TGTGCCAGCAGTTACGGACTAGAGTACAATGAGCAGTTCTTC.

The J gene is TRBJ1-4, the V gene TRBV18, with a tentative D call TRBD1 (5 bases). Germline CDR1 and CDR2: KGHSH and LQKENI. The CDR3 has 15 residues. Trimming removed 3 bases at V and 4 bases at J, with 12 bases between. The CDR3 nucleotides are TGTGCCAGCTCACCTACGGGACTGATTAATGAAAAACTGTTTTTT. It encodes CASSPTGLINEKLFF.

This clonotype has more than one count but fewer than ten. The chain recombines TRBV18 with TRBJ1-5; the D gene is possibly TRBD1 (5 bases). There are 17 residues in the CDR3. Trimming took 0 bases from V and 6 from J, leaving 18 bases between them. Germline V gene lookup returns CDR1 KGHSH and CDR2 LQKENI. The CDR3 loop reads CASSPPVEGKASQPQHF. CDR3 nucleotides: TGTGCCAGCTCACCACCGGTGGAGGGGAAGGCTTCTCAGCCCCAGCATTTT.

The chain links TRBV4-1 to TRBJ2-5; perhaps TRBD1 as D (6 bases). The CDR3 has 14 amino acids. Trimming left V 3 bases short and J 2 bases short, with 10 bases between. Germline CDR1 MGHRA, CDR2 YSYEKL. The CDR3 is CASSHRTAQETQYF. The CDR3 DNA is TGCGCCAGCAGCCACCGGACAGCACAAGAGACCCAGTACTTC.

This clonotype came up many times. The chain carries TRBV6-2 or TRBV6-3 and TRBJ1-4; D might be TRBD1 (5 bases). This CDR3 comprises 16 residues. The germline V and J ends were trimmed by 4 bases and 4 bases, with 16 bases remaining between them. Per the germline V gene, CDR1 is MNHEY and CDR2 is SVGEGT. CDR3 residues: CASSFTGTALNEKLFF. DNA of the CDR3: TGTGCCAGCAGTTTCACCGGGACGGCCCTTAATGAAAAACTGTTTTTT.

This clonotype was observed a handful of times. The chain combines TRBV29-1 with TRBJ2-1, with TRBD2 matching 10 bases. V shed 6 bases, J shed 9 bases, and the junction held 8 bases outside the gene matches. The length of the CDR3 is 13 residues. Germline assignment: CDR1 SQVTM and CDR2 ANQGSEA. CDR3 nucleotide sequence: TGCAGCGTATTAACTAGCGGGATCAGTGAGCAGTTCTTC. Its protein is CSVLTSGISEQFF.

This clonotype came up a few times. V is TRBV14 and J is TRBJ2-7; D is uncertain. This CDR3 has 14 amino acids. Germline V gene lookup returns CDR1 SGHDN and CDR2 FVKESK. Trimming cost V 4 bases and J 0 bases, with 10 bases left between them. The CDR3 DNA is TGTGCCAGCAGCCGGATTAGAGGCTCCTACGAGCAGTACTTC. It codes for CASSRIRGSYEQYF.

The chain has TRBV10-3 and TRBJ1-2; D might be TRBD1 (5 bases). Per the germline V gene, CDR1 is ENHRY and CDR2 is SYGVKD. Deletions cut 6 bases from V and 5 bases from J, with 16 bases between. The CDR3 spans 14 residues. The CDR3 DNA is TGTGCCATCAGAGAGACAGCTCTTGGGTATGGCTACACCTTC. It yields the protein CAIRETALGYGYTF.

This clonotype was detected a few times. Given the absence of the conserved phenylalanine or tryptophan at the CDR3 end, a read error is likely. V usage is TRBV28 and J usage is TRBJ2-7; the D is unclear. This CDR3 comprises 14 residues. The germline CDR1 and CDR2 sequences are MDHEN and SYDVKM. Trimming pared 3 bases from V and 0 bases from J, leaving 9 bases between. CDR3 DNA: TGTGCCAGCAGTTTTCAAGGCGGCTCCTACGAGCAGTACTGC. This translates into CASSFQGGSYEQYC.

This clonotype was counted many times. The chain couples TRBV18 to TRBJ2-3; D unresolved. With 8 bases removed from V and 5 bases from J, the gap between germline ends came to 14 bases. CDR1 is KGHSH and CDR2 is LQKENI in the germline V gene. The CDR3 is 13 amino acids. The CDR3 DNA follows: TGTGCCAGCCATTCCCCTTGGGTAGATACGCAGTATTTT. Translation: CASHSPWVDTQYF. The full variable domain, its missing parts supplied by reference TRBV18 and TRBJ2-3, is NAGVMQNPRHLVRRRGQEARLRCSPMKGHSHVYWYRQLPEEGLKFMVYLQKENIIDESGMPKERFSAEFPKEGPSILRIQQVVRGDSAAYFCASHSPWVDTQYFGPGTRLTVL.

This clonotype was detected ten times or more. The chain joins TRBV7-9 to TRBJ2-1; D is undetermined. This CDR3 is built from 15 residues. V lost 6 bases and J lost 2, with 14 bases in between. The germline gives CDR1 SEHNR, CDR2 FQNEAQ (reference sequence). The CDR3: CASSQDRVAYNEQFF. CDR3 in DNA: TGTGCCAGCAGTCAGGACCGGGTCGCCTACAATGAGCAGTTCTTC. Supplemented by reference TRBV7-9 and TRBJ2-1, the full variable domain reads DTGVSQNPRHKITKRGQNVTFRCDPISEHNRLYWYRQTLGQGPEFLTYFQNEAQLEKSRLLSDRFSAERPKGSFSTLEIQRTEQGDSAMYLCASSQDRVAYNEQFFGPGTRLTVL.

This clonotype has ten or more counts. The chain has TRBV12-3 or TRBV12-4 and TRBJ2-1; no definite D call. The V end was cut by 2 bases, the J end by 11 bases, with 10 bases between. This CDR3 region has 12 residues. In DNA, the CDR3 is TGTGCCAGCAGTTTACCCCATATCCAGCAGTTCTTC. Translation: CASSLPHIQQFF.

This clonotype was counted at least ten times. The chain is built from TRBV2 and TRBJ2-3; 9 nucleotides align to TRBD2. The CDR3 sequence is 11 residues long. V gave up 7 bases and J gave up 9 bases; unmatched junction bases: 2. Germline V CDR1 and CDR2: SNHLY, FYNNEI. The CDR3 nucleotides are TGTGCCAGCATCCTAGCGGGAACGCAGTATTTT. It translates to CASILAGTQYF.

This clonotype was seen repeatedly, ten times or more. The V call is TRBV20-1, the J call TRBJ2-1; TRBD2 aligns across 7 bases. Looked up from germline, CDR1 is DFQATT and CDR2 is SNEGSKA (reference sequence). V was clipped by 6 bases and J by 6 bases; unmatched bases: 14. The CDR3 contains 15 residues. The CDR3 protein is CSAGPLAVRFNEQFF. The CDR3 DNA is TGCAGTGCCGGACCCCTAGCGGTCCGATTCAATGAGCAGTTCTTC.

This clonotype was seen repeatedly, ten times or more. The rearrangement links TRBV28 to TRBJ1-5; D unresolved. Between the trimmed V and J ends, which lost 6 bases and 7 bases, there was a span of 16 bases. From germline, CDR1 is MDHEN and CDR2 SYDVKM. The CDR3 extends over 14 amino acids. As DNA, the CDR3 is TGTGCCAGCAGGCCCGGGCTCCCGGGACAGCCCCAGCATTTT. Its protein is CASRPGLPGQPQHF.

Only a few counts were recorded for this clonotype. CDR3: CASSLAGGRVRGANVLTF. CDR3 nucleotide sequence: TGTGCCAGCAGCTTAGCAGGGGGAAGAGTTCGTGGGGCCAACGTCCTGACTTTC. The J gene is TRBJ2-6, the V gene TRBV7-9; tentatively, D is TRBD1 (6 bases). The CDR3 covers 18 residues. V lost 0 bases, J lost 3 bases, and 15 bases lay in between. From germline, CDR1 is SEHNR and CDR2 FQNEAQ (reference sequence).

This clonotype showed up many times. The chain is built from TRBV12-3 or TRBV12-4 and TRBJ1-1, with D possibly being TRBD1 (6 bases). This CDR3 region has 19 residues. Trimming shortened V by 2 bases and J by 2 bases, and 24 bases separated the two germline ends. The CDR3: CASSLSSRGLRRGNTEAFF. CDR3 in DNA: TGTGCCAGCAGTTTATCCTCCCGGGGGCTCCGTCGCGGCAACACTGAAGCTTTCTTT.